This TCR beta chain was sequenced in a study of blood T cells in healthy people across ages (dated by TCRdb to between 2015 and 2017). Regarding the complete study: Template switching captured roughly one uniquely barcoded TCR beta cDNA molecule per two T cells in model experiments. Donors were grouped into four age groups: young (average 16 years), middle-aged (over 35), aged (around 60) and long-lived (approximately 82). To avoid experimental bias, donors of different ages were distributed randomly across sequencing lanes. To track age-related changes in TCR beta repertoire diversity, the study relied on deep sequencing normalized with unique cDNA molecular identifiers. For two donors (one aged 18 to 29 and one aged 80 or older), the study analyzed two additional independent replicas of 1 million unique cDNA reads from the same blood draw. General conclusions and limits of the study: Conclusive comparison of naive and antigen-experienced compartments was prevented by the profiling of bulk unsorted PBMCs. The long-lived group showed more naive CD4+ T cells, fewer expanded clones and increased TCR diversity than the aged group, suggesting age selection. Observed TCR beta diversity correlated strongly with the percentage of naive T cells measured by flow cytometry. Donor CMV infection status was unknown, potentially confounding age-related changes in expanded clonotypes. Observed TCR beta diversity per million T cells fell roughly linearly with age, and a significant reduction was already apparent by age about 43. Estimates of total diversity from one million sequenced T cells were regarded as lower bounds and underestimates.

CDR1 and CDR2 are drawn from the germline V gene: MDHEN, SYDVKM. V sheds 5 bases and J sheds 10 bases, leaving 15 bases between their ends. The CDR3 sequence holds 13 residues, the cysteine and phenylalanine included. CDR3 DNA only is kept here, 39 bases in frame from base 1. Libraries were built with 5' RACE. The data were produced on an Illumina HiSeq 2500. A second PCR of roughly 6 to 12 cycles was performed with a sample-barcoded 5' primer and a J-beta primer mix. A template-switch 5' adaptor carrying 12 random nucleotides introduced a unique molecular identifier onto each TCR beta cDNA molecule. At least 2.5 million CDR3-containing paired-end reads were obtained from each sample. The Mint cDNA synthesis kit, primed by a TRBC-specific oligonucleotide, was used to synthesize first-strand cDNA from all RNA. Following uracil-DNA glycosylase treatment, a first 18-cycle PCR with universal primers M1SS and BC2_uni_R was performed on all cDNA. Per the original workflow: For normalization, 1 million high-quality reads, each with a distinct molecular identifier, were randomly selected from each sample. Reads sharing molecular identifiers were discarded rather than binned into consensus sequences. CDR3 identification, clonotype clustering and error correction used MiTCR with a Q25 quality threshold and the strictest error-elimination algorithm. A nonparametric unseen species model using Euler transformation provided a lower-bound estimate of total TCR beta diversity. TCRdb reprocessing: public reads trimmed at Q25 with fastp, clones called with MiXCR, in-frame beta chains kept. Here each entry gathers all rows of one CDR3 protein and keeps the most common genes and DNA. TCRdb's processing, not the study's, gives the V and J calls here. Here the sample has about a million distinct CDR3 sequences; roughly 51% occur a single time. The top ten clonotypes cover about a fifth of the sample.

Of note for this clonotype: Its antigen is unknown. No base quality values were provided; no much bigger clone lies one nucleotide off.

Donors were around 37 systemically healthy Caucasian individuals from Russia aged roughly 6 to 90 years. Each donor gave approximately 10 milliliters of peripheral blood, collected into EDTA-treated Vacutainer tubes. Ficoll-Paque density-gradient centrifugation was used to isolate PBMCs, with at least 6.5 million per sample. Trizol reagent was used to extract total RNA from the PBMCs, yielding at least 5 micrograms per sample. The percentages of naive CD45RAhigh/CD27high T cells were determined by flow cytometry on a PBMC aliquot from every donor. The sequence was obtained from a woman aged 55-69 years in good health. Sequencing was carried out using blood. The sequence is built from TRBV28 and TRBJ2-1; TRBD2 is possibly the D segment (5 matching bases). The CDR3 in this case is CASSLSPPGEQFF. The DNA reads TGTGCCAGCAGTCTCTCGCCTCCGGGGGAGCAGTTCTTC.